A selection of T cell receptor beta chains follows, all from one sample in a study of identical twins. TCRdb reprocessed the 5' RACE reads with MiXCR, giving one entry per CDR3 protein. The sample includes about 920,000 distinct CDR3 sequences, roughly an eighth of them seen just once. The sample also formed part of further work on yellow fever vaccine responses in identical twins.

Sample: PBMCs. The receptor set was obtained from a woman younger than 35 in good health. Each CDR3 is given with its conserved first and last residue. D genes are given only for firm matches. The size entry is marked missing in some rows and otherwise reads once, few, many or a size class.

J gene | V gene | clone size | D gene | CDR3 DNA | CDR3 protein
TRBJ2-6 | TRBV15 | . | . | TGTGCCACCAGCAGAGATCGGACAGTGACTGGGGCCAACGTCCTGACTTTC | CATSRDRTVTGANVLTF
TRBJ2-3 | TRBV12-3/TRBV12-4 | many | . | TGTGCCAGCAGTTTTGGATATACGCAGTATTTT | CASSFGYTQYF
TRBJ2-4 | TRBV3-1 | few | . | TGTGCCAGCTCAAGCCGGGACGTTAACATTCAGTACTTC | CASSSRDVNIQYF
TRBJ1-2 | TRBV5-1 | . | . | TGCGCCAGCAGCTTGGATAAGGTCGGTGATGGCTACACCTTC | CASSLDKVGDGYTF
TRBJ2-3 | TRBV4-1 | few | TRBD2 | TGCGCCAGCAGCCAAGATCATAGCGGGAGGGCCGGGACAGATACGCAGTATTTT | CASSQDHSGRAGTDTQYF
TRBJ2-7 | TRBV28 | . | . | TGTGCCAGCAGTTTGGAAGTTTCCTACGAGCAGTACTTC | CASSLEVSYEQYF
TRBJ2-2 | TRBV7-2 | many | . | TGTGCCTCTCGTCGATCCCCGATCGGGGAGCTGTTTTTT | CASRRSPIGELFF
TRBJ2-2 | TRBV18 | . | . | TGTGCCAGCTCCCAAACCGTGGACAGGAACACCGGGGAGCTGTTTTTT | CASSQTVDRNTGELFF
TRBJ1-6 | TRBV20-1 | few | TRBD1 | TGCAGTGCCGAGACACAGGGGCCGCCTAATTCACCCCTCCACTTT | CSAETQGPPNSPLHF
TRBJ2-3 | TRBV4-1 | many | . | TGCGCCAGCAGCCAAGAGACGGGTGGCGCAGATACGCAGTATTTT | CASSQETGGADTQYF
TRBJ2-1 | TRBV4-1 | few | TRBD2 | TGCGCCAGCAGCCATGCCCCCGAGCTAGCGGGATATGGGGATGAGCAGTTCTTC | CASSHAPELAGYGDEQFF
TRBJ2-1 | TRBV11-3 | few | TRBD2 | TGTGCCAGCAGCGACCGGGACTACTCCTACAATGAGCAGTTCTTC | CASSDRDYSYNEQFF
TRBJ2-1 | TRBV10-1 | . | . | TGCGCCAGCAGTGAGTCTGGTCTACCGAACAATGAGCAGTTCTTC | CASSESGLPNNEQFF
TRBJ2-3 | TRBV15 | few | TRBD2 | TGTGCCACCGGCCCGACGGCTAGCGGGAGATTAGATACGCAGTATTTT | CATGPTASGRLDTQYF
TRBJ1-6 | TRBV10-3 | . | . | TGTGCCATCAGTGACGGGACCGAAAATAATTCACCCCTCCACTTT | CAISDGTENNSPLHF
TRBJ2-3 | TRBV5-6 | . | TRBD2 | TGTGCCAGCAGCTTGAGGGCGGGAGTAGGTATAGATACGCAGTATTTT | CASSLRAGVGIDTQYF
TRBJ2-5 | TRBV7-9 | few | TRBD1 | TGTGCCAGCAGCCCCCACCCGGGACAGCTACAAGAGACCCAGTACTTC | CASSPHPGQLQETQYF
TRBJ2-2 | TRBV5-1 | few | . | TGCGCCAGCAGCCTGTCCCGGGACTTTTTCGGGGAGCTGTTTTTT | CASSLSRDFFGELFF
TRBJ1-2 | TRBV19 | few | . | TGTGCCAGTACGGCAGGGCCAAACTATGGCTACACCTTC | CASTAGPNYGYTF
TRBJ2-5 | TRBV20-1 | . | . | TGCAGTACCGGGGGGCGGGCACAAGAGACCCAGTACTTC | CSTGGRAQETQYF
TRBJ1-1 | TRBV20-1 | . | TRBD1 | TGCAGTGCCGCCCCACAGGGGAGGAAAGCTTTCTTT | CSAAPQGRKAFF
TRBJ1-5 | TRBV28 | few | . | TGTGCCAGCAGTTCCCCGAGTCCTGGCAATCAGCCCCAGCATTTT | CASSSPSPGNQPQHF
TRBJ2-5 | TRBV12-3/TRBV12-4 | few | . | TGTGCCAGCAGTTTCTTTCTGACAGGCGGAGATGTGACCCAGTACTTC | CASSFFLTGGDVTQYF
TRBJ2-3 | TRBV12-3/TRBV12-4 | few | . | TGTGCCAGCAGTTTAGATATGGATACGCAGTATTTT | CASSLDMDTQYF
TRBJ2-3 | TRBV15 | . | TRBD1 | TGTGCCACCAGGACTGACCGGACAGGGGGCGTCACAGATACGCAGTATTTT | CATRTDRTGGVTDTQYF
TRBJ1-2 | TRBV10-2 | . | . | TGCGCCAGCAGTGGGTACAGGTCTCGGGATGGCTACACCTTC | CASSGYRSRDGYTF
TRBJ1-1 | TRBV14 | many | . | TGTGCCAGCAGCCAAGATTTGGGCACTGAAGCTTTCTTT | CASSQDLGTEAFF
TRBJ1-1 | TRBV7-9 | few | . | TGTGCCAGCTTAGGGGTAGACATGAACACTGAAGCTTTCTTT | CASLGVDMNTEAFF
TRBJ2-1 | TRBV18 | many | TRBD2 | TGTGCCAGCTCGCGGACTAGCGGGGTGAGCTCCTACAATGAGCAGTTCTTC | CASSRTSGVSSYNEQFF
TRBJ2-2 | TRBV6-6 | . | . | TGTGCCAGCAGCCGCGCGAGCACCGGGGAGCTGTTTTTT | CASSRASTGELFF
TRBJ1-5 | TRBV10-3 | many | . | TGTGCCATCAGTGAGGGCGGGGTGGGAAATCAGCCCCAGCATTTT | CAISEGGVGNQPQHF
TRBJ2-3 | TRBV5-4 | few | TRBD2 | TGTGCCAGCAGCTATAATTTTCCGGGACTAGCAGTCACAGATACGCAGTATTTT | CASSYNFPGLAVTDTQYF
TRBJ2-5 | TRBV10-2 | few | TRBD1 | TGCGCCAGCAGTGAAAAACAGGGGTTCGGGACCCAGTACTTC | CASSEKQGFGTQYF
TRBJ2-4 | TRBV5-1 | . | TRBD2 | TGCGCCAGCAGCAGCGGGGACTCCGGCATTCAGTACTTC | CASSSGDSGIQYF
TRBJ1-1 | TRBV7-9 | few | . | TGTGCCAGCACCTCGCAGATTATGAACACTGAAGCTTTCTTT | CASTSQIMNTEAFF
TRBJ2-3 | TRBV12-3/TRBV12-4 | few | . | TGTGCCAGCACGGGACCTGGATTTTTGGATACGCAGTATTTT | CASTGPGFLDTQYF
TRBJ2-3 | TRBV6-1 | . | . | TGTGCCAGCAGTCGACGGCCCAACATTTTTAGCACAGATACGCAGTATTTT | CASSRRPNIFSTDTQYF
TRBJ2-5 | TRBV5-4 | few | TRBD2 | TGTGCCAGCAGCTTGGCGGCTAGCGGCCAAGAGACCCAGTACTTC | CASSLAASGQETQYF
TRBJ1-2 | TRBV7-9 | . | TRBD1 | TGTGCCAGCAGCTTCCCTCCAGGGGGCAACTATGGCTACACCTTC | CASSFPPGGNYGYTF
TRBJ2-1 | TRBV24-1 | many | TRBD2 | TGTGCCACCAGTGCCCTAGCGGGAGGGTACAATGAGCAGTTCTTC | CATSALAGGYNEQFF
TRBJ2-5 | TRBV7-6 | few | . | TGTGCCAGCAGCCCCACCCGGGCTAGCCAAGAGACCCAGTACTTC | CASSPTRASQETQYF
TRBJ1-6 | TRBV20-1 | few | . | TGCAGTGCTAATGACGGCGGGGATTCACCCCTCCACTTT | CSANDGGDSPLHF
TRBJ2-2 | TRBV11-2 | many | . | TGTGCCAGCAGCTTGTTGGCAGGGCACACCGGGGAGCTGTTTTTT | CASSLLAGHTGELFF
TRBJ1-6 | TRBV5-1 | many | TRBD1 | TGCGCCAGCAGCACCACCGCCCGACAGGGGGTACGGCATAATTCACCCCTCCACTTT | CASSTTARQGVRHNSPLHF
TRBJ2-7 | TRBV12-3/TRBV12-4 | . | . | TGTGCCAGCAGTTCAGGGCACGGGCAGTACTTC | CASSSGHGQYF
TRBJ1-1 | TRBV7-9 | . | . | TGTGCCAGCAGCCTCGGGGATTTGGCAGCAGGGGCTTTCTTT | CASSLGDLAAGAFF
TRBJ2-5 | TRBV4-1 | many | . | TGCGCCAGCAGCCAAGCTCCGGGTACGGAGACCCAGTACTTC | CASSQAPGTETQYF
TRBJ1-1 | TRBV20-1 | many | . | TGCAGTGAGGGACTGTCGGACACTGAAGCTTTCTTT | CSEGLSDTEAFF
TRBJ2-5 | TRBV28 | . | . | TGTGCCAGCAGTTGGCGTCCTGGGGCCCAGTACTTC | CASSWRPGAQYF
TRBJ2-3 | TRBV7-9 | . | TRBD1 | TGTGCCAGCAGCCTACGGACAGGGGCCCTCCCAGATACGCAGTATTTT | CASSLRTGALPDTQYF
TRBJ2-2 | TRBV13 | . | . | TGTGCCAGCAGCTTGCCCTCACGAACCTACAGGGTACAATCAGGGGAGCTGTTTTTT | CASSLPSRTYRVQSGELFF
TRBJ1-3 | TRBV2 | few | . | TGTGCCAGCAGGGACGGAGTAGGAAACACCATATATTTT | CASRDGVGNTIYF
TRBJ2-7 | TRBV5-1 | few | . | TGCGCCAGCAGCTTGGGGGGCCTAGCGTCACTTCACCTCGGCGAGCAGTACTTC | CASSLGGLASLHLGEQYF
TRBJ2-2 | TRBV11-2 | . | . | TGTGCCAGCAGCTTAGTTTTTAGACCGAGCACCGGGGAGCTGTTTTTT | CASSLVFRPSTGELFF
TRBJ2-3 | TRBV3-1 | few | TRBD2 | TGTGCCAGCAGCCAAGAGCGGGAGATAGATACGCAGTATTTT | CASSQEREIDTQYF
TRBJ1-1 | TRBV29-1 | . | TRBD1 | TGCAGCGTTTCGAGGGGGACAGCGAACACTGAAGCTTTCTTT | CSVSRGTANTEAFF
TRBJ1-1 | TRBV5-1 | many | . | TGCGCCAGCAGCCCCCTCCAGGGAAACACTGAAGCTTTCTTT | CASSPLQGNTEAFF